The source of this T cell receptor (beta chain) is a study of Ad26.COV2.S vaccination and SARS-CoV-2 variants (dated by TCRdb to about 2021). General notes on the study: Donors in the vaccine arm were drawn from COV1001, a phase I-IIa trial of Ad26.COV2.S in healthy adults that was multicentre, randomized, double-blind and placebo-controlled. Trial participants were randomized into five groups of five: low-dose or high-dose Ad26.COV2.S given once or twice, or placebo on both occasions. Ad26.COV2.S was given intramuscularly at 5x10^10 or 1x10^11 viral particles, as a single shot or as two shots 56 days apart. TCRbeta repertoire sequencing was used to assess the specificity and breadth of SARS-CoV-2-reactive T cell receptors after Ad26.COV2.S vaccination. Investigators remained blinded to trial group allocation during experiments and outcome assessment. A total of some 30 samples were included in the TCR-sequenced set, comprising around 20 Ad26.COV2.S vaccine recipients, 5 placebo recipients and 8 SARS-CoV-2 convalescent individuals. The investigation overall reported the following: After vaccination, substantial breadth of spike-specific CD8+ and CD4+ T cell responses was reported. Higher spike-specific TCR breadth was observed in Ad26.COV2.S recipients than in placebo recipients (P = 0.0014). The authors noted that the TCR breadth and depth analyses may have underestimated total T cell responses. The study was not powered for comparison of responses between vaccine doses or regimens. Vaccine and placebo recipients had similar non-spike TCR breadth, a finding consistent with the vaccine containing only spike.

The immunoSEQ Assay was the method used to sequence TCRbeta CDR3 regions. After extraction, genomic DNA underwent amplification by bias-controlled multiplex PCR, followed by high-throughput sequencing. On the study's bioinformatics: To quantify the absolute abundance of each unique TCRbeta CDR3 region, sequences were collapsed and filtered. Usable DNA was measured by amplifying reference genes present in all nucleated cells, and TCRbeta template counts were normalized to that usable DNA to estimate T cell fraction. Repertoire TCRs were annotated as SARS-CoV-2-specific by exact matching of V gene, CDR3 amino acid sequence and J gene to a known reactive TCR set. The reference SARS-CoV-2 TCR set was obtained from MIRA and was filtered for enrichment in COVID-19-positive ImmuneCODE repertoires, whereby public or cross-reactive TCRs were removed. Using the MIRA antigens, annotated TCRs were further analysed by specific ORF or by position within an ORF. Depth was the summed frequency of annotated unique rearrangements, while breadth was defined as annotated unique rearrangements over total unique productive rearrangements. Group comparisons of TCR breadth used two-sided Wilcoxon rank-sum tests. As stored in TCRdb, this immuneACCESS dataset retains in-frame rearrangements with V and J assigned. A fraction of the clones does not appear; measured against another copy, unresolved V genes explain less than half of the discrepancy, and the remainder lacks a known reason. The V and J calls and clone size come from that table; D and trimming were worked out from the DNA. This sample comprises about 380,000 clones, roughly 80% of them detected only once. Clones ranked in the top ten supply around 7.3% of the sample.

The treatment or condition label here, explained by the study, means: 15 to 20 received Ad26.COV2.S at low or high dose, single or two shots; 5 received placebo; per-sample allocation not given. For vaccine and placebo recipients, repertoires were sequenced using samples collected on day 63 after the first injection. Cohort 1b enrolled fewer than 30 adults aged 18-55 years at a single site in Boston, USA, between 29 July and 7 August 2020. Ad26.COV2.S was a replication-incompetent adenovirus type 26 vector expressing a prefusion-stabilized SARS-CoV-2 spike protein from the original Wuhan strain. CDR3 length: 15 amino acids, cysteine to phenylalanine. Solely the CDR3 DNA is kept, with 45 bases framed from the first base. V and J are truncated by 1 base and 2 bases respectively, leaving an intervening sequence of 9 bases. Reading the germline V gene gives CDR1 SGHVS and CDR2 FQNEAQ. This clone was counted between two and nine times. Its antigen is still unknown. Base quality data are lacking; no much larger clone is found one base away.

This TCR was sampled from a person between 18 and 65 years old who received the Ad26.COV2.S COVID-19 vaccine or a placebo. The sequencing used peripheral blood, collected in a trial of Ad26.COV2.S vaccine versus placebo. The V gene is TRBV7-8 and the J gene is TRBJ1-5, with no D gene named confidently. The CDR3 sequence is CASSLGWQGNQPQHF. At the DNA level, the sequence is TGTGCCAGCAGCTTAGGGTGGCAGGGCAATCAGCCCCAGCATTTT.